This T cell receptor (beta chain) was obtained from a study of blood T cell repertoires in COVID-19. In the study overall: Material from acute and convalescent COVID-19 was sourced from the United States, Italy and Spain. T cells, B-cell-depleted T cells, or PBMCs supplied cDNA or gDNA.

The CDR3 totals 15 residues. The germline V and J ends were trimmed by 0 bases and 0 bases, with 9 bases remaining between them. Germline V lookup: CDR1 LGHDT, CDR2 YNNKEL (reference sequence). Patients in Seattle were enrolled during active infection, then followed longitudinally. Sequenced by immunoSEQ multiplex PCR; TCRdb stores in-frame clones only, minus some. The profile covers tens of thousands of clones, with 75% to 90% appearing a single time and approximately 15% taken by the ten largest. This clone turned up a few times. The sequenced material came from peripheral blood. The TCR was taken from a man between 35 and 55 years old with COVID-19, enrolled during active disease. The rearrangement links TRBV3-1 (or the pseudogene TRBV3-2) to TRBJ2-7, with D unclear. The CDR3 sequence: CASSQDLRSSYEQYF. CDR3 DNA sequence: TGTGCCAGCAGCCAAGATCTACGGTCCTCCTACGAGCAGTACTTC.